This is a list of T cell receptor beta chains from one sample in a study of identical twins. TCRdb redid the calling of the 5' RACE reads with MiXCR, one entry per CDR3 protein. The sample includes hundreds of thousands of distinct CDR3 sequences, 5.5% to 6.5% of them seen just once. Sequences were obtained from naive T cells sorted from blood. The source is a man younger than 35 in good health. Both conserved end residues are part of each CDR3. A D gene is named only where the DNA matches it firmly. Clone size, where shown, is once, few, many, or a class for clones that have expanded.

D: .; size: few; J: TRBJ2-5; V: TRBV4-1; DNA: TGCGCCAGCAGCCAAGGGACCCCCGAGACCCAGTACTTC; CDR3: CASSQGTPETQYF
D: .; size: .; J: TRBJ2-5; V: TRBV7-6; DNA: TGTGCCAGCGGCTTCCCCTCCGGGACCCAGTACTTC; CDR3: CASGFPSGTQYF
D: .; size: .; J: TRBJ2-1; V: TRBV7-2; DNA: TGTGCCAGCAGCTTCGACTTTACCAGCTCCTACAATGAGCAGTTCTTC; CDR3: CASSFDFTSSYNEQFF
D: .; size: many; J: TRBJ2-6; V: TRBV24-1; DNA: TGTGCCACCAGTGGTGGGTTTGGGGCCAACGTCCTGACTTTC; CDR3: CATSGGFGANVLTF
D: .; size: .; J: TRBJ1-1; V: TRBV6-5; DNA: TGTGCCAGCAGTTACTTAGGGCGGGATTCAGCTTTCTTT; CDR3: CASSYLGRDSAFF
D: .; size: many; J: TRBJ2-1; V: TRBV7-2; DNA: TGTGCCAGCAGCTTAGCGTATACGGGGATGGCATCAAATGAGCAGTTCTTC; CDR3: CASSLAYTGMASNEQFF
D: TRBD2; size: few; J: TRBJ2-2; V: TRBV4-1; DNA: TGCGCCAGCAGCCAAGAAAGCGGGAGGGCCGCGTCCCGCAAATGGGAGCTGTTTTTT; CDR3: CASSQESGRAASRKWELFF
D: .; size: many; J: TRBJ2-1; V: TRBV6-6; DNA: TGTGCCAGCAGTTACCCTGTGGGGGATGAGCAGTTCTTC; CDR3: CASSYPVGDEQFF
D: .; size: .; J: TRBJ1-5; V: TRBV28; DNA: TGTGCCACGGGAGTATTGGGGCCCCAGCATTTT; CDR3: CATGVLGPQHF
D: .; size: .; J: TRBJ2-2; V: TRBV27; DNA: TGTGCCAGCAGTTTCGGGGGACCCACCGGGGAGCTGTTTTTT; CDR3: CASSFGGPTGELFF
D: .; size: .; J: TRBJ2-1; V: TRBV6-5; DNA: TGTGCCAGCAGTTACTGGACAGCCCAAACGGATGAGCAGTTCTTC; CDR3: CASSYWTAQTDEQFF
D: .; size: .; J: TRBJ1-1; V: TRBV5-1; DNA: TGCGCCAGCACCACCGACACTGAAGCTTTCTTT; CDR3: CASTTDTEAFF
D: .; size: few; J: TRBJ2-3; V: TRBV7-8; DNA: TGCGCCAGCAGCCAAGAGGCGGGACCGACAGATACGCAGTATTTT; CDR3: CASSQEAGPTDTQYF
D: .; size: many; J: TRBJ2-7; V: TRBV5-1; DNA: TGCGCCAGCAGCTTGGGAGGTGGAGCTCCCTACGAGCAGTACTTC; CDR3: CASSLGGGAPYEQYF
D: .; size: .; J: TRBJ2-1; V: TRBV27; DNA: TGTGCCAGCAGTTTTTCATTGACAGGTGGGCAGTTCTTC; CDR3: CASSFSLTGGQFF
D: TRBD1; size: many; J: TRBJ2-1; V: TRBV4-1; DNA: TGCGCCAGCAGCCAAGACCCGGGACAGGGAACCTACAATGAGCAGTTCTTC; CDR3: CASSQDPGQGTYNEQFF
D: .; size: many; J: TRBJ1-1; V: TRBV27; DNA: TGTGCCAGCAGTTTGTGGGGTTTGAACACTGAAGCTTTCTTT; CDR3: CASSLWGLNTEAFF
D: .; size: .; J: TRBJ2-1; V: TRBV11-2; DNA: TGTGCCAGCAGCTTAGTAATCGTCTCCTACAATGAGCAGTTCTTC; CDR3: CASSLVIVSYNEQFF
D: .; size: few; J: TRBJ2-1; V: TRBV5-1; DNA: TGCGCCAGCAGAGGGGGCGGCGGGACCACCTACAATGAGCAGTTCTTC; CDR3: CASRGGGGTTYNEQFF
D: TRBD1; size: many; J: TRBJ2-3; V: TRBV5-1; DNA: TGCGCCAGCAGCTTCCGGGACAGCGTTAGCACAGATACGCAGTATTTT; CDR3: CASSFRDSVSTDTQYF
D: TRBD2; size: .; J: TRBJ2-7; V: TRBV7-2; DNA: TGTGCCAGCAGCTTGCCCCAAGCTAGCGGCTACGAGCAGTACTTC; CDR3: CASSLPQASGYEQYF
D: TRBD2; size: many; J: TRBJ2-1; V: TRBV10-3; DNA: TGTGCCATCAGTGGGACTAGCGGGAATGAGCAGTTCTTC; CDR3: CAISGTSGNEQFF
D: .; size: .; J: TRBJ2-1; V: TRBV29-1; DNA: TGCAGCGTTGTAGTAGTGAATGAGCAGTTCTTC; CDR3: CSVVVVNEQFF
D: .; size: .; J: TRBJ2-1; V: TRBV4-2; DNA: TGTGCCAGCAGCCAAGACGGGTCTGGGTACAATGAGCAGTTCTTC; CDR3: CASSQDGSGYNEQFF
D: TRBD2; size: .; J: TRBJ2-3; V: TRBV24-1; DNA: TGTGCCACCAGTCCTAGGACTAGCGGGAGAACAGATACGCAGTATTTT; CDR3: CATSPRTSGRTDTQYF
D: .; size: many; J: TRBJ1-5; V: TRBV7-9; DNA: TGTGCCAGCAGCTTAGGTTTTGCTGGGAAGCAGTGGCCCCAGCATTTT; CDR3: CASSLGFAGKQWPQHF
D: .; size: few; J: TRBJ1-1; V: TRBV6-2/TRBV6-3; DNA: TGTGCCAGCAGTTTCCCCGCCCGGGGGGTTTACACTGAAGCTTTCTTT; CDR3: CASSFPARGVYTEAFF
D: TRBD1; size: many; J: TRBJ2-1; V: TRBV15; DNA: TGTGCCACCAGCATTTCCCGGGACAGGGGCCAGTTCTTC; CDR3: CATSISRDRGQFF
D: .; size: many; J: TRBJ2-1; V: TRBV12-3/TRBV12-4; DNA: TGTGCCAGCAGCCCATCCCGTACTAGTCAGCTTCGCAATGAGCAGTTCTTC; CDR3: CASSPSRTSQLRNEQFF
D: .; size: many; J: TRBJ2-2; V: TRBV5-1; DNA: TGCGCCAGCAGCTTGGAGCTAGTATCCGGGGAGCTGTTTTTT; CDR3: CASSLELVSGELFF
D: .; size: many; J: TRBJ2-1; V: TRBV28; DNA: TGTGCCAGCAGTGTAATAGCGGCCCCTAATAACAATGAGCAGTTCTTC; CDR3: CASSVIAAPNNNEQFF
D: .; size: many; J: TRBJ2-7; V: TRBV7-9; DNA: TGTGCCAGCAGCTCTCTAGCGATCAACGAGCAGTACTTC; CDR3: CASSSLAINEQYF
D: TRBD2; size: .; J: TRBJ2-2; V: TRBV14; DNA: TGTGCCAGCAGCCAAACCCTACTAGCGCAAGGCACCGGGGAGCTGTTTTTT; CDR3: CASSQTLLAQGTGELFF
D: .; size: few; J: TRBJ2-5; V: TRBV18; DNA: TGTGCCAGCTCACCAGGGATAAGGGAGACCCAGTACTTC; CDR3: CASSPGIRETQYF
D: TRBD2; size: many; J: TRBJ2-1; V: TRBV7-9; DNA: TGTGCCAGCAGCTCTACTAGCGGGAAATACAATGAGCAGTTCTTC; CDR3: CASSSTSGKYNEQFF